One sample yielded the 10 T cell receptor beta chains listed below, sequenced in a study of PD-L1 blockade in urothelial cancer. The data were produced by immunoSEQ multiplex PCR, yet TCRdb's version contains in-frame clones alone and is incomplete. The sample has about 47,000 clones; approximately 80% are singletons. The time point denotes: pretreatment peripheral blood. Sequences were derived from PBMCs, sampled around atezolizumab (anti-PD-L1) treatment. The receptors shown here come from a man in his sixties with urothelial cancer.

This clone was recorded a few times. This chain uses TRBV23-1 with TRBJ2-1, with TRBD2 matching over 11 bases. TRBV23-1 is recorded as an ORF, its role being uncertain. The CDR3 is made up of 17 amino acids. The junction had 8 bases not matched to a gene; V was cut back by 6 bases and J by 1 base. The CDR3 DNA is TGCGCCAGCAGCCCGGGACTAGCGGAGGGGTCCTACAATGAGCAGTTCTTC. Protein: CASSPGLAEGSYNEQFF.

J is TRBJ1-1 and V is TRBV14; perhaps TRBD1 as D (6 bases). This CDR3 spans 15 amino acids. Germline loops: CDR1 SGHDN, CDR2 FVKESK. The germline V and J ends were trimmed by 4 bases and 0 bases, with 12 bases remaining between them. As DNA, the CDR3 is TGTGCCAGCAGCCCAGGGGACAACATGAACACTGAAGCTTTCTTT. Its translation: CASSPGDNMNTEAFF.

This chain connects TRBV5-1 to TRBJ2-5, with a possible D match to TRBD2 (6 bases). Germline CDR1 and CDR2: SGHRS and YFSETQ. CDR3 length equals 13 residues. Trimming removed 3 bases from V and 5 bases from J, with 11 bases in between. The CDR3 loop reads CASSSEGRETQYF. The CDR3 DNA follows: TGCGCCAGCAGCTCGGAGGGGAGGGAGACCCAGTACTTC.

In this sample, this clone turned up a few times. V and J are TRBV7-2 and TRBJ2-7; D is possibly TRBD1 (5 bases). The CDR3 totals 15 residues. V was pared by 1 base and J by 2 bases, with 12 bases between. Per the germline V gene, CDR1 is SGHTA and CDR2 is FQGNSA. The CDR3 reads CASSLGGGRAYEQYF. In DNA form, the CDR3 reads TGTGCCAGCAGCTTAGGGGGCGGCAGGGCCTACGAGCAGTACTTC.

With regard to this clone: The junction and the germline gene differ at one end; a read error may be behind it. The CDR3 nucleotides are TGTGCCAGCAGTGAAAGACCGGGACAGGGGCCTTTT. The encoded protein is CASSERPGQGPF. V usage is TRBV2 and J usage is TRBJ1-4; 10 nucleotides line up with TRBD1. The CDR3 covers 12 residues. CDR1 and CDR2 (germline): SNHLY, FYNNEI. The full variable domain, in which reference TRBV2 and TRBJ1-4 provide the parts outside the CDR3, is EPEVTQTPSHQVTQMGQEVILRCVPISNHLYFYWYRQILGQKVEFLVSFYNNEISEKSEIFDDQFSVERPDGSNFTLKIRSTKLEDSAMYFCASSERPGQGPFGSGTQLSVL.

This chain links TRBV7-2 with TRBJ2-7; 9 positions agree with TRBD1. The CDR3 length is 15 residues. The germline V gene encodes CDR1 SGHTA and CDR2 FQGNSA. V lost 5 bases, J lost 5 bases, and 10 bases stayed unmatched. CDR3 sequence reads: CASSRDRVVSDEQYF. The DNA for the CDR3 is TGTGCCAGCAGCCGGGACAGGGTTGTGTCTGACGAGCAGTACTTC.

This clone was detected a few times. CDR3 region: CASSLYSRTSGRSNTGELFF. In DNA, the CDR3 is TGTGCCAGCAGCTTATATTCCCGGACTAGCGGGAGGTCGAACACCGGGGAGCTGTTTTTT. The chain uses TRBV13 and TRBJ2-2, with 14 bases lining up with TRBD2. This CDR3 region has 20 residues. The J segment lost 0 bases and the V segment lost 2 bases, leaving 8 bases of the junction unmatched. Per the germline V gene, CDR1 is PRHDT and CDR2 is FYEKMQ (reference sequence).

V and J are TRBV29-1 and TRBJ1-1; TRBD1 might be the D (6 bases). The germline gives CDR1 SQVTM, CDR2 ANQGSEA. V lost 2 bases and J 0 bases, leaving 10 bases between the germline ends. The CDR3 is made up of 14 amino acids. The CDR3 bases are TGCAGCGTTGAACGGGGGGGCATGAACACTGAAGCTTTCTTT. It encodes CSVERGGMNTEAFF.

CDR3 nucleotide sequence: TGTGCCAGTAGTCTCAGTTGGGGGGGACTCCCAGGGGATGGCTACACCTTC. This sequence encodes CASSLSWGGLPGDGYTF. The chain carries TRBV19 and TRBJ1-2, with D possibly matching TRBD1 (6 bases). Trimming took 5 bases from V and 6 from J, leaving 25 bases between them. Germline assignment: CDR1 LNHDA and CDR2 SQIVND (reference sequence). The CDR3 sequence is 17 residues long. The variable domain in full, completed from reference TRBV19 and TRBJ1-2, reads DGGITQSPKYLFRKEGQNVTLSCEQNLNHDAMYWYRQDPGQGLRLIYYSQIVNDFQKGDIAEGYSVSREKKESFPLTVTSAQKNPTAFYLCASSLSWGGLPGDGYTFGSGTRLTVV.

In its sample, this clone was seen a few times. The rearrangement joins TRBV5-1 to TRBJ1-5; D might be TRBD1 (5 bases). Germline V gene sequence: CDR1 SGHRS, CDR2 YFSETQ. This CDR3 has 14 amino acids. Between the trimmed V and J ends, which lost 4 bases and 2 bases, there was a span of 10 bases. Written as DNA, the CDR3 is TGCGCCAGCAGCGCGACGGGGGGCAATCAGCCCCAGCATTTT. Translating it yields CASSATGGNQPQHF. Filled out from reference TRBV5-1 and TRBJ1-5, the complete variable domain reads KAGVTQTPRYLIKTRGQQVTLSCSPISGHRSVSWYQQTPGQGLQFLFEYFSETQRNKGNFPGRFSGRQFSNSRSEMNVSTLELGDSALYLCASSATGGNQPQHFGDGTRLSIL.